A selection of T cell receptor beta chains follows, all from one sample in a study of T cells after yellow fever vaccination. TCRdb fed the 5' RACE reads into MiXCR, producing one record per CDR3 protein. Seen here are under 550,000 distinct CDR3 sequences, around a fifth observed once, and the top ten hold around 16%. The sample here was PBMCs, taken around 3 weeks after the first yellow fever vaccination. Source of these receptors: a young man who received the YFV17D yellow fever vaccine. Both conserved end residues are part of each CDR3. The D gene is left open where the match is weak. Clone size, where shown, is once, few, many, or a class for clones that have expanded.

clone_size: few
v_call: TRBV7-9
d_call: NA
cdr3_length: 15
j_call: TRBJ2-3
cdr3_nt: TGTGCCAGCAGCTCTGGTCTGGGGGCAACAGATACGCAGTATTTT
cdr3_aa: CASSSGLGATDTQYF

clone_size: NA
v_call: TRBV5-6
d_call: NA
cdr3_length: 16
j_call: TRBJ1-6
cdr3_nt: TGTGCCAGCAGCTCGTGGGAGAGCTCCTATAATTCACCCCTCCACTTT
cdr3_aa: CASSSWESSYNSPLHF

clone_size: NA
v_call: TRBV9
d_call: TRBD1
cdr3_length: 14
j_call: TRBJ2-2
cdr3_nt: TGTGCCAGCAGCTCAACAGGGGTCACCGGGGAGCTGTTTTTT
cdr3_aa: CASSSTGVTGELFF

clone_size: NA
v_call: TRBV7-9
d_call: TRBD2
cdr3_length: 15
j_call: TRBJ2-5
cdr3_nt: TGTGCCAGCAGCAAAAGGTCAGGACTAGGAGAGACCCAGTACTTC
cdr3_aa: CASSKRSGLGETQYF

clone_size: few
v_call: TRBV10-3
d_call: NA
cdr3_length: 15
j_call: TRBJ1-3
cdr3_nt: TGTGCCATCAGTGAGTCCAGGAACTCTGGAAACACCATATATTTT
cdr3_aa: CAISESRNSGNTIYF

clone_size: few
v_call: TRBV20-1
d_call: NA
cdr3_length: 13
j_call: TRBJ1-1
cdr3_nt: TGCAGTGCTCGAGGTCCGGCGGGCACTGAAGCTTTCTTT
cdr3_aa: CSARGPAGTEAFF

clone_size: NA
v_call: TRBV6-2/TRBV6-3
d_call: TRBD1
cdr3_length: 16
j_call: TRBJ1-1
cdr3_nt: TGTGCCAGCAGTTACACTACGAACCGGGACAGCACTGAAGCTTTCTTT
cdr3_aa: CASSYTTNRDSTEAFF

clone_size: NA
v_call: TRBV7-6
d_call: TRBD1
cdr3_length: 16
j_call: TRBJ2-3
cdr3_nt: TGTGCCAGCAGCTACACGGGGACAGCTCTCACAGATACGCAGTATTTT
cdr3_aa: CASSYTGTALTDTQYF

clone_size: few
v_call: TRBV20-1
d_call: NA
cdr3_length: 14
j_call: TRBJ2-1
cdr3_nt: TGCAGTGCTGCCTGGGCGGGCGGCGGTGTTGGGCAGTTCTTC
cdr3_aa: CSAAWAGGGVGQFF

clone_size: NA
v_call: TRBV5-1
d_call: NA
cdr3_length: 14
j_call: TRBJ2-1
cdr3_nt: TGCGCCAGCGCCTTCCGGGGCCCCCTAGGGGAGCAGTTCTTC
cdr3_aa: CASAFRGPLGEQFF

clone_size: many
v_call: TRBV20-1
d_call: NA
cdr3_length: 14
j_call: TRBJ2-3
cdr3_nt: TGCAGTGCTAGAGATGCAGTGGGGGCAGATACGCAGTATTTT
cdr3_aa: CSARDAVGADTQYF

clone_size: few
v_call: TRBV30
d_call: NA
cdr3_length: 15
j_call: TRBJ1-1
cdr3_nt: TGTGCCTGGAGTAAGAGGACCCTCCTGTACACTGAAGCTTTCTTT
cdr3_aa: CAWSKRTLLYTEAFF

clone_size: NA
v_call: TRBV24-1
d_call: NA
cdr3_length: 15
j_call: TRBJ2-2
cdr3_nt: TGTGCCACCAGTGACCCTGACAAGAACACCGGGGAGCTGTTTTTT
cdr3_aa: CATSDPDKNTGELFF

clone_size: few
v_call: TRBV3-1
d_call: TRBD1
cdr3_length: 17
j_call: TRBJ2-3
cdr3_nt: TGTGCCAGCAGCCAAGAATTGAGGACAGGGCTATCAGATACGCAGTATTTT
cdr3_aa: CASSQELRTGLSDTQYF

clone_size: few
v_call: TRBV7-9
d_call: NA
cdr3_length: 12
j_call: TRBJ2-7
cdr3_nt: TGTGCCAGCAGCTTAGGCGGACAGAGGCAGTACTTC
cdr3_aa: CASSLGGQRQYF

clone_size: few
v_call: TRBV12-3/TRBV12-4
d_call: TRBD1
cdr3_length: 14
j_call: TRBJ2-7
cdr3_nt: TGTGCCAGCAGTCTAGAGGGACAGGGGTACGAGCAGTACTTC
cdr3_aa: CASSLEGQGYEQYF

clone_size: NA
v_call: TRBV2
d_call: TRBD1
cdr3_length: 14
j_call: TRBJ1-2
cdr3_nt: TGTGCCAGCAGTGAAGGGGAGGGGGCCGATGGCTACACCTTC
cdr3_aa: CASSEGEGADGYTF

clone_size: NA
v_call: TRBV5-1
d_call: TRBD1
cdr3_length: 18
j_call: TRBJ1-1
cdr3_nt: TGCGCCAGCAGCTTTTTTTCCGGGACAGAGAATTTGAACACTGAAGCTTTCTTT
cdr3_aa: CASSFFSGTENLNTEAFF

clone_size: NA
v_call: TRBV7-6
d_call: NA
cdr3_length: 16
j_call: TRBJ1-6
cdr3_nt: TGTGCCAGCTCCCCCTTGGGGGGGCAAGCTAATTCACCCCTCCACTTT
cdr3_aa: CASSPLGGQANSPLHF

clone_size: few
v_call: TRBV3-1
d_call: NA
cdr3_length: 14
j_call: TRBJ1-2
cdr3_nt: TGTGCCAGCAGCCAAAGGGATCTTAACTATGGCTACACCTTC
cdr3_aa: CASSQRDLNYGYTF

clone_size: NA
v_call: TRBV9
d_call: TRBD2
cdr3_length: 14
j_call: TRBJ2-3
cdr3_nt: TGTGCCAGCAGCGTAGCTAGCGGGGGAGATACGCAGTATTTT
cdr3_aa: CASSVASGGDTQYF

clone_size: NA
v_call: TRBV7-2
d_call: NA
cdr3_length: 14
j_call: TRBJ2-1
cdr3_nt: TGTGCCAGCAGTTTCTTGACAGGCTACAATGAGCAGTTCTTC
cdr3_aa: CASSFLTGYNEQFF